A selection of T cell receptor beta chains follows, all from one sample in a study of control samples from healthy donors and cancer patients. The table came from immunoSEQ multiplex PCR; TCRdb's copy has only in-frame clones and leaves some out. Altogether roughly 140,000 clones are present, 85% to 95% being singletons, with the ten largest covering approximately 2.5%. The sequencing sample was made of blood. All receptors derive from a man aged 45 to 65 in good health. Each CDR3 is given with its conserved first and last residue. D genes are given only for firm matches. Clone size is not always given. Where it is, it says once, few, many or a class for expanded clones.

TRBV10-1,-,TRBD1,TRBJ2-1,CASGGTGINEQFF,TGCGCCAGCGGCGGGACAGGGATAAATGAGCAGTTCTTC
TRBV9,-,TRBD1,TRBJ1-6,CASSSRQGGNSPLHF,TGTGCCAGCAGCTCCCGACAGGGTGGTAATTCACCCCTCCACTTT
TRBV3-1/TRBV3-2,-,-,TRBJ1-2,CASSQSQGFHGYTF,TGTGCCAGCAGCCAATCCCAGGGTTTTCATGGCTACACCTTC
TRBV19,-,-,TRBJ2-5,CASSIDGQLQETQYF,TGTGCCAGTAGTATAGATGGACAGCTACAAGAGACCCAGTACTTC
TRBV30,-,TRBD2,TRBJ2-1,CAWSVGTSRIEQFF,TGTGCCTGGAGTGTTGGGACTAGTCGGATTGAGCAGTTCTTC
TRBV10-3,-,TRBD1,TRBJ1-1,CAIKMDRGRATEAFF,TGTGCCATCAAGATGGACAGGGGGCGGGCCACTGAAGCTTTCTTT
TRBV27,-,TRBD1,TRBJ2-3,CASSDRDRLTDTQYF,TGTGCCAGCAGCGACCGGGACAGGTTGACAGATACGCAGTATTTT
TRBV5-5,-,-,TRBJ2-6,CASSPNSAGANVLTF,TGTGCCAGCAGCCCTAACAGCGCTGGGGCCAACGTCCTGACTTTC
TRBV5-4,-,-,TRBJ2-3,CASSLGGSRTDTQYF,TGTGCCAGCAGCTTGGGCGGATCCCGCACAGATACGCAGTATTTT
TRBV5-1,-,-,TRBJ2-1,CASSNTAGNEQFF,TGCGCCAGCAGCAATACCGCCGGGAATGAGCAGTTCTTC
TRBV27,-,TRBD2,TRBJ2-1,CASELLTSGGVNEQFF,TGTGCCAGCGAATTGTTGACTAGCGGGGGGGTAAATGAGCAGTTCTTC
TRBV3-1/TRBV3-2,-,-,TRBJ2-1,CASSQFYDEQFF,TGTGCCAGCAGCCAGTTTTATGATGAGCAGTTCTTC
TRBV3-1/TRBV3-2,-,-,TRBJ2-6,CASSQGQISGANVLTF,TGTGCCAGCAGCCAAGGACAGATCTCTGGGGCCAACGTCCTGACTTTC
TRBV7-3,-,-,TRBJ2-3,CASSPGGMSTDTQYF,TGTGCCAGCAGTCCTGGCGGGATGTCGACAGATACGCAGTATTTT
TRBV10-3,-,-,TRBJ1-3,CAISDPGRSGNTIYF,TGTGCCATCAGTGACCCCGGGAGGTCCGGAAACACCATATATTTT
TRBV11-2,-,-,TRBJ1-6,CASSLEGSGTYNSPLHF,TGTGCCAGCAGCTTAGAGGGGTCAGGGACCTATAATTCACCCCTCCACTTT
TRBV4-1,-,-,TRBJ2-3,CASSQLQGFQTDTQYF,TGCGCCAGCAGCCAGCTTCAGGGGTTCCAAACAGATACGCAGTATTTT
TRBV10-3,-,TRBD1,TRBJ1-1,CAISADRDTEAFF,TGTGCCATCAGTGCAGACAGGGACACTGAAGCTTTCTTT
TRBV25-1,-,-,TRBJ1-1,CASRGDGLNTEAFF,TGTGCCAGCAGAGGGGACGGACTCAACACTGAAGCTTTCTTT
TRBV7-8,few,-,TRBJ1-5,CASSPEVAASNQPQHF,TGTGCCAGCAGCCCCGAGGTGGCGGCCTCCAATCAGCCCCAGCATTTT